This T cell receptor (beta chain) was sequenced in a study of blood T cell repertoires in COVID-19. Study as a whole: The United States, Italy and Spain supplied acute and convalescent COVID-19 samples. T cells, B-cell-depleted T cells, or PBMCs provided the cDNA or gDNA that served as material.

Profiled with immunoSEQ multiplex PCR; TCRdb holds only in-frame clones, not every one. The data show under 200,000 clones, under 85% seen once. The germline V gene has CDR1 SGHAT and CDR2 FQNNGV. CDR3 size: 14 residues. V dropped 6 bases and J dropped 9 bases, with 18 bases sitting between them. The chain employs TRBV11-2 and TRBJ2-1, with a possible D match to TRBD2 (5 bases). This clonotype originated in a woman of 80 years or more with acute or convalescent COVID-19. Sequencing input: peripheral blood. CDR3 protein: CASSPQTTVGEQFF. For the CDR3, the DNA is TGTGCCAGCAGTCCACAGACTACGGTAGGTGAGCAGTTCTTC.